These T cell receptor beta chains were read from a single sample in a study of T cells in Graves' hyperthyroidism and ophthalmopathy. Via MiXCR, TCRdb re-called the multiplex PCR reads, giving one row per CDR3 protein. The sample holds about 510,000 distinct CDR3 sequences, around 13% seen once. The source material was blood. The origin of the receptors is a woman aged 40 to 49 with Graves' hyperthyroidism. Each CDR3 is given with its conserved first and last residue. Fields, in order: J gene, D gene, CDR3 length, V gene, clone size, CDR3 DNA, CDR3 protein. A D gene is named only where the DNA matches it firmly. Not every row has a clone size; where given, it reads once, few, many or a size class.

TRBJ1-2 - 14 TRBV6-5 - TGTGCCAGCAGTTATAAGGGGGAGGACTATGGCTACACCTTC CASSYKGEDYGYTF
TRBJ1-3 - 12 TRBV29-1 few TGCAGCGTTGTTTACTCTGGAAACACCATATATTTT CSVVYSGNTIYF
TRBJ2-1 - 18 TRBV15 many TGTGCCACCAGCAGAACGATATCTAGCGCTAGCTCCTACAATGAGCAGTTCTTC CATSRTISSASSYNEQFF
TRBJ2-3 TRBD2 17 TRBV28 - TGTGCCATCCTAAACGGGGCGGGAGTTAAGTTAACAGATACGCAGTATTTT CAILNGAGVKLTDTQYF
TRBJ2-3 - 15 TRBV6-2/TRBV6-3 few TGTGCCAGCAGTTACTCGAGGGGGCGGGGAGATACGCAGTATTTT CASSYSRGRGDTQYF
TRBJ2-5 - 14 TRBV28 many TGTGCCAGCAGTCCCAACAGGGTATACGAGACCCAGTACTTC CASSPNRVYETQYF
TRBJ1-1 - 15 TRBV7-9 - TGTGCCAGCAGCTTCGAGGCAGGGGTGAACACTGAAGCTTTCTTT CASSFEAGVNTEAFF
TRBJ2-3 TRBD2 16 TRBV2 many TGTGCCAGCAGGGGGACTAGCGGGATAAGCACAGATACGCAGTATTTT CASRGTSGISTDTQYF
TRBJ1-1 TRBD1 13 TRBV6-1 few TGTGCCAGCAGTTATGGACAGGGGCCTGAAGCTTTCTTT CASSYGQGPEAFF
TRBJ1-5 - 14 TRBV20-1 few TGCAGTGCTAGCCCTGACAGCCTCAATCAGCCCCAGCATTTT CSASPDSLNQPQHF
TRBJ2-1 - 13 TRBV7-3 many TGTGCCAGCAGCTCCATTCGGGAGAGTGAGCAGTTCTTC CASSSIRESEQFF
TRBJ2-7 TRBD1 14 TRBV12-3/TRBV12-4 many TGTGCCAGCTGTATCGGACAGGGGAGCTACGAGCAGTACTTC CASCIGQGSYEQYF
TRBJ2-7 - 14 TRBV28 many TGTGCCAGCAGTTTCTGGGGGGATAGAAGCGAGCAGTACTTC CASSFWGDRSEQYF
TRBJ2-7 TRBD1 11 TRBV30 few TGTGCCCCGGGACAGGGATACGAGCAGTACTTC CAPGQGYEQYF
TRBJ2-7 TRBD2 15 TRBV3-1 many TGTGCCAGCAGCCAAGAGGCTAGCGGAATTTACGAGCAGTACTTC CASSQEASGIYEQYF
TRBJ2-1 - 14 TRBV20-1 many TGCAGTGCCCCAGACGAGAGAGCCTACAATGAGCAGTTCTTC CSAPDERAYNEQFF